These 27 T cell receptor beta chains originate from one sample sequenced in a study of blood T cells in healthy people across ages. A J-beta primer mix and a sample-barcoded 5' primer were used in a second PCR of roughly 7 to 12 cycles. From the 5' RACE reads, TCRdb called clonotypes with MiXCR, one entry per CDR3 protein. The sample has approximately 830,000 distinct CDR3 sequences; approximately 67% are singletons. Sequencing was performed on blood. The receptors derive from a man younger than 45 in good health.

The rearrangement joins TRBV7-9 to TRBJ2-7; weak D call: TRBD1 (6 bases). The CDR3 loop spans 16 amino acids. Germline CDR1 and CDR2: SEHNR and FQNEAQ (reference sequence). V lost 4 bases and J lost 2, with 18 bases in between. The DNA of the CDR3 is TGTGCCAGCAGCTCCATGGGACAAGCGAGCGCCTACGAGCAGTACTTC. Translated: CASSSMGQASAYEQYF.

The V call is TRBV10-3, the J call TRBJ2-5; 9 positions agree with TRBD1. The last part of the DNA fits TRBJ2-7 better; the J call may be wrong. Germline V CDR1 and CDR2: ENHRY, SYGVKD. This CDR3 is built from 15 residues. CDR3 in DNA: TGTGCCATCACTCGGACGGGACAGGGACGTCGCGAGCAGTACTTC. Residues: CAITRTGQGRREQYF.

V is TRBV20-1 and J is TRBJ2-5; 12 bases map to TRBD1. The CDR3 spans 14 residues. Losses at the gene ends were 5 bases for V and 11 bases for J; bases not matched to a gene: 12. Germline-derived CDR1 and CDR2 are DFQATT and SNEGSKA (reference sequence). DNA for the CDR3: TGCAGTGCTTCCCCGGGACAGGGGGCTGGGGAGCAGTACTTC. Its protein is CSASPGQGAGEQYF.

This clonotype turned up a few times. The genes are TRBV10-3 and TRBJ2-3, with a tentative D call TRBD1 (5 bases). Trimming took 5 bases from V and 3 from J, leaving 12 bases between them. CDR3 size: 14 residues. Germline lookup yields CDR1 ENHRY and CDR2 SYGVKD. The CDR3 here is CAISSTDRTDTQYF. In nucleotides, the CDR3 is TGTGCCATCAGTTCGACAGATAGGACAGATACGCAGTATTTT.

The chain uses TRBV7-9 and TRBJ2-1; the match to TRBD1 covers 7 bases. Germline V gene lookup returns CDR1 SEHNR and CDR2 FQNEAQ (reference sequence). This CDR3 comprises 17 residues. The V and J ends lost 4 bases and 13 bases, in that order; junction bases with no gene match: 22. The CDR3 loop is CASSSLPGTASEETQFF. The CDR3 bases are TGTGCCAGCAGCTCTCTTCCAGGGACAGCCTCGGAGGAGACCCAGTTCTTC.

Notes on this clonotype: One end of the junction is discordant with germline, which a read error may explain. The CDR3, as DNA: TGTGCCACCAGTGACGGGGTCGATGAGCAGTTCTTC. It specifies CATSDGVDEQFF. The chain has TRBV10-3 and TRBJ2-1; D might be TRBD2 (5 bases). CDR1 and CDR2 from the germline V gene are ENHRY and SYGVKD. This CDR3 is 12 amino acids long.

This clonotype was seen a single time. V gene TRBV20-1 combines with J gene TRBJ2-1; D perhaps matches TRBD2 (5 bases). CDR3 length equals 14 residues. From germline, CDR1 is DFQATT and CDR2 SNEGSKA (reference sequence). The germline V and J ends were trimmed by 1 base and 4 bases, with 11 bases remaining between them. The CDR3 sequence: CSARGEIEYNEQFF. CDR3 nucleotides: TGCAGTGCTAGAGGGGAGATCGAATACAATGAGCAGTTCTTC.

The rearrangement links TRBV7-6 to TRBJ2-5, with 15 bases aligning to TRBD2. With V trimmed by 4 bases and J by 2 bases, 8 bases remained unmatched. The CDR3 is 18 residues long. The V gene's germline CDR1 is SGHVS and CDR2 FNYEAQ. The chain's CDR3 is CASSSGTSGGYWQETQYF. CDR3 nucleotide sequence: TGTGCCAGCAGCTCCGGGACTAGCGGGGGGTACTGGCAAGAGACCCAGTACTTC.

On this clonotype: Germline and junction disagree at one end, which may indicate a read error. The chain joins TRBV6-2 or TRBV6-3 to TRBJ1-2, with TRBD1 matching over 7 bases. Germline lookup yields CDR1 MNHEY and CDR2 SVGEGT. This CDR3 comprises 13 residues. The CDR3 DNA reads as TGTGCCAGCCGAGGGACAGCTAACGATGGCTACACCTTC. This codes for CASRGTANDGYTF.

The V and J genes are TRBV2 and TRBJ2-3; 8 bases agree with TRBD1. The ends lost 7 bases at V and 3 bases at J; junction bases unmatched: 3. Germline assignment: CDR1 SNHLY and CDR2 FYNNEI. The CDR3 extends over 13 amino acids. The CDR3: CASNTGGTDTQYF. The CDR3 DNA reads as TGTGCCAGCAATACAGGGGGAACAGATACGCAGTATTTT.

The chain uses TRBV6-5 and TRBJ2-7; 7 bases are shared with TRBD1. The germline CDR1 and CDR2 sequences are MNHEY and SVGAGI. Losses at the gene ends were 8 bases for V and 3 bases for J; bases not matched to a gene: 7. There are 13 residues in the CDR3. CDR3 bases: TGTGCCAGCTGGGACAGTTCCTTCTACGAGCAGTACTTC. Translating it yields CASWDSSFYEQYF.

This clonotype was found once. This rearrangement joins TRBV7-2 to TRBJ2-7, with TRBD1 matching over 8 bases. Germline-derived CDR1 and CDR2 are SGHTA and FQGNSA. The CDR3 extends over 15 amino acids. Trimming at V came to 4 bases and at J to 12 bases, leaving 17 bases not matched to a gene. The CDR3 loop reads CASSSPAGGAETRYF. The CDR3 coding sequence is TGTGCCAGCAGCTCCCCAGCAGGGGGCGCCGAGACCCGGTACTTC.

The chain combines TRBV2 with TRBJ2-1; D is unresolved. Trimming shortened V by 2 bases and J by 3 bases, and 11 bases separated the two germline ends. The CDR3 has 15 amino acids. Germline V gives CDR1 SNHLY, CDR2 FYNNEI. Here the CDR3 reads CASSERHVVYNEQFF. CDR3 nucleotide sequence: TGTGCCAGCAGTGAACGGCACGTCGTCTACAATGAGCAGTTCTTC.

CDR3 DNA sequence: TGTGCCAGCAGCTTGTTTCAGGGGACGCTCCGTTCCTACGAGCAGTACTTC. It encodes CASSLFQGTLRSYEQYF. The chain joins TRBV5-5 to TRBJ2-7; possible D gene TRBD1, 6 bases. Per germline, CDR1 SGHKS and CDR2 YYEKEE (reference sequence). This CDR3 contains 17 residues. V was cut by 1 base and J by 1 base, with 18 bases left in between.

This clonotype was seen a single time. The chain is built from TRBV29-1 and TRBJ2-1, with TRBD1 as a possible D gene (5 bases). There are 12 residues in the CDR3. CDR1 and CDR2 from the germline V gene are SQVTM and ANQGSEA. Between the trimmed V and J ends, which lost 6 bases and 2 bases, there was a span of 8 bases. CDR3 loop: CSVVDTYNEQFF. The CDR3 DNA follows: TGCAGCGTGGTGGACACCTACAATGAGCAGTTCTTC.

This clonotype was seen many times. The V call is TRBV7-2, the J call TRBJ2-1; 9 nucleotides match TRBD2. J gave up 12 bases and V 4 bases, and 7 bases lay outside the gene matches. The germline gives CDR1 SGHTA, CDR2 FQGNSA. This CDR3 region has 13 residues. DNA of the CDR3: TGTGCCAGCAGCTCGGACTCAGCGGGGGGGCAGTTCTTC. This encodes CASSSDSAGGQFF.

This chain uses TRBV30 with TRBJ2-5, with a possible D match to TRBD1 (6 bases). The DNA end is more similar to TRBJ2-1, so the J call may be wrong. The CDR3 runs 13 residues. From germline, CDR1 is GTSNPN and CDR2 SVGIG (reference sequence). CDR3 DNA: TGTGCCTGCCGACAGGCCCCCCAAGAGACCCAGTTCTTC. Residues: CACRQAPQETQFF.

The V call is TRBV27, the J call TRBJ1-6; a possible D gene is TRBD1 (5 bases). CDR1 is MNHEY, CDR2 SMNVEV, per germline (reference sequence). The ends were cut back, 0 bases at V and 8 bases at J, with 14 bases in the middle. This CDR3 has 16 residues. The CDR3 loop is CASSLSGPGVYSPLHF. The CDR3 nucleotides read TGTGCCAGCAGTTTATCGGGACCGGGGGTCTATTCACCCCTCCACTTT.

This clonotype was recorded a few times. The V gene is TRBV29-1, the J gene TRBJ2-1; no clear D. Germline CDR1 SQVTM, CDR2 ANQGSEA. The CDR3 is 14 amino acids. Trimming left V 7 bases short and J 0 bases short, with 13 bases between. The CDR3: CSAQDGRSYNEQFF. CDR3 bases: TGCAGCGCCCAGGACGGACGCTCCTACAATGAGCAGTTCTTC.

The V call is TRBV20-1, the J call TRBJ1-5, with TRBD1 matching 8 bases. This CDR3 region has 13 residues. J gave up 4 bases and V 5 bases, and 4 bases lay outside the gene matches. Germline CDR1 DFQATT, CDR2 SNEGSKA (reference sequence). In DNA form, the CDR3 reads TGCAGTGCTGTAGACAGGGGTAATCAGCCCCAGCATTTT. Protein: CSAVDRGNQPQHF.

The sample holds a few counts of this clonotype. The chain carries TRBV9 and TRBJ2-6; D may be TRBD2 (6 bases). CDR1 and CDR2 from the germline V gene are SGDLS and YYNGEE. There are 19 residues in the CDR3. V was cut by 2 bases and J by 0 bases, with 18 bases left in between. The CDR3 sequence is CASSVQLGGGISGANVLTF. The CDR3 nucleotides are TGTGCCAGCAGCGTGCAGCTGGGCGGAGGGATCTCTGGGGCCAACGTCCTGACTTTC.

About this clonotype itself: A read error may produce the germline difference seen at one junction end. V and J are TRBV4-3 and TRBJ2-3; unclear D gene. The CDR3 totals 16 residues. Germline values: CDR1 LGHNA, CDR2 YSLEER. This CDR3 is CAGSQVSYASTDTQYF. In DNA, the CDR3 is TGCGCCGGCAGCCAAGTATCGTACGCCAGCACAGATACGCAGTATTTT.

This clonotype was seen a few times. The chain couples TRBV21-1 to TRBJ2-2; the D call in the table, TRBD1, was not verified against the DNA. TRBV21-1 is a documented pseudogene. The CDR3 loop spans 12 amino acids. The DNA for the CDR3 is TGTGCCAACCGGGACAGATCTGGGGAGCTGTTTTTT. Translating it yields CANRDRSGELFF.

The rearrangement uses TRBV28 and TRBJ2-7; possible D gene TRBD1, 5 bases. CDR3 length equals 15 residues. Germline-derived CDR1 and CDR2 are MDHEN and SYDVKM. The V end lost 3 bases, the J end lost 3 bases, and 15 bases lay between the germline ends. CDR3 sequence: CASSLFADIGYEQYF. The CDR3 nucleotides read TGTGCCAGCAGTTTGTTCGCGGACATAGGCTACGAGCAGTACTTC.

This CDR3 reads CASPRWETQYF. CDR3 DNA: TGTGCCAGCCCACGTTGGGAGACCCAGTACTTC. The chain combines TRBV14 with TRBJ2-5; D not resolved. The CDR3 sequence is 11 residues long. V lost 8 bases and J lost 5, with 9 bases in between. Germline loops: CDR1 SGHDN, CDR2 FVKESK.

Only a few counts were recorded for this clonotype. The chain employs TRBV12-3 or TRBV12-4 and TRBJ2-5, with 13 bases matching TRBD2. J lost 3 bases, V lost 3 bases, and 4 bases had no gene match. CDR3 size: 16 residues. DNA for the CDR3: TGTGCCAGCAGTTTCGGGGGACTAGCGGGGAAAGAGACCCAGTACTTC. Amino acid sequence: CASSFGGLAGKETQYF.

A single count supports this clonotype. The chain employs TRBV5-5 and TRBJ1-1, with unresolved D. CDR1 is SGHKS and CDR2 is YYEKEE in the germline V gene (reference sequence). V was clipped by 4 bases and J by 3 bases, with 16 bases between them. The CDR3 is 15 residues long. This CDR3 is CASSLSASAHTEAFF. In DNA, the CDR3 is TGTGCCAGCAGCCTAAGTGCCTCCGCGCACACTGAAGCTTTCTTT.